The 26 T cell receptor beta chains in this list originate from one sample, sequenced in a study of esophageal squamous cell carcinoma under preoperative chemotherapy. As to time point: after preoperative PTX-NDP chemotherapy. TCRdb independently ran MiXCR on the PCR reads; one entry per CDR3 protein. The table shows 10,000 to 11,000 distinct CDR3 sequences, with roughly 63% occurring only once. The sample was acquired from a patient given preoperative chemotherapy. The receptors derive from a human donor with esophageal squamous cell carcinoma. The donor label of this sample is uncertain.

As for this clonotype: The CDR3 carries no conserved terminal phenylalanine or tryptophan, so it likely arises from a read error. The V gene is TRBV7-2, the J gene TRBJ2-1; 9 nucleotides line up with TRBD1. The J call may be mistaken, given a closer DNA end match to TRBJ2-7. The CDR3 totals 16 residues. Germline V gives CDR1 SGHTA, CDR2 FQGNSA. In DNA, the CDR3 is TGTGCCAGCAGCTTAGCCGGGACAGGGTCCTACAATGAGCAGTACTCT. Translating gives CASSLAGTGSYNEQYS.

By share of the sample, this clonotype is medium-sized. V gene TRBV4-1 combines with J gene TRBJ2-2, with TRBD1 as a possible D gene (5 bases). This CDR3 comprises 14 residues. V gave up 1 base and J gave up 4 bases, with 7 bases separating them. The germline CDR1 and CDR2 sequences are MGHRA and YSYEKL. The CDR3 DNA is TGCGCCAGCAGCCAAGGACAGATCACCGGGGAGCTGTTTTTT. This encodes CASSQGQITGELFF.

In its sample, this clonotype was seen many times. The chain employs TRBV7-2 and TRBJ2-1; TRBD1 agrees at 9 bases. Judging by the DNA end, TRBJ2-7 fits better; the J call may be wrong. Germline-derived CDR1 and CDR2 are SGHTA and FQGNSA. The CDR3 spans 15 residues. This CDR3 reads CASSSDRGFAYEQYF. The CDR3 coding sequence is TGTGCCAGCAGCTCGGACAGGGGATTCGCCTACGAGCAGTACTTC.

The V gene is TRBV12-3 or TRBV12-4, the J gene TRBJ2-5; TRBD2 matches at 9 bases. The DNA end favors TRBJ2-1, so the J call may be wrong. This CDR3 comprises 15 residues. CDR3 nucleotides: TGTGCCAGCAGTCTAGGGACTAGCTGGAGCGGTGAGCAGTTCTTC. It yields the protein CASSLGTSWSGEQFF.

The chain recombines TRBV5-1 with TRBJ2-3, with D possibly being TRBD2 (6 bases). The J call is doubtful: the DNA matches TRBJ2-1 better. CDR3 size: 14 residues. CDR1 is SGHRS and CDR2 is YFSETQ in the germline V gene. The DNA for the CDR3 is TGCGCCAGCAGCTTTGCGTATGGGGAGGAAGAGCAGTTCTTC. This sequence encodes CASSFAYGEEEQFF.

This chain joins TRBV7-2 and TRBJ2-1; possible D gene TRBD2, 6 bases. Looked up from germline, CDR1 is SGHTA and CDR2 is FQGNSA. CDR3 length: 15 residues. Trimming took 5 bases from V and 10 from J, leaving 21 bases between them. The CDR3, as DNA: TGTGCCAGCAGCATAGATACGGGAGTAACCTACGAGCAGTTCTTC. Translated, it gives CASSIDTGVTYEQFF.

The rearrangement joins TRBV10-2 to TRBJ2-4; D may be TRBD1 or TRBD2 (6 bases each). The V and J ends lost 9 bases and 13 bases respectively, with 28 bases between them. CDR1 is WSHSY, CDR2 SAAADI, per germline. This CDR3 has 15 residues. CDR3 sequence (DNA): TGCGCCAGGGGAATCGGGGGCCGGGGCCAAAACACCCAGTACTTC. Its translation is CARGIGGRGQNTQYF.

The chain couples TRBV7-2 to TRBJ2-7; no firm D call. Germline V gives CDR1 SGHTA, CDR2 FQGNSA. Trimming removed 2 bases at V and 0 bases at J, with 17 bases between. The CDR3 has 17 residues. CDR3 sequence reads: CASSLRLVVRRSYEQYF. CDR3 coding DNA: TGTGCCAGCAGCTTACGCCTGGTGGTCCGCCGCTCCTACGAGCAGTACTTC. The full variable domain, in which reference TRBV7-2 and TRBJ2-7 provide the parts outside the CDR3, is GAGVSQSPSNKVTEKGKDVELRCDPISGHTALYWYRQSLGQGLEFLIYFQGNSAPDKSGLPSDRFSAERTGGSVSTLTIQRTQQEDSAVYLCASSLRLVVRRSYEQYFGPGTRLTVT.

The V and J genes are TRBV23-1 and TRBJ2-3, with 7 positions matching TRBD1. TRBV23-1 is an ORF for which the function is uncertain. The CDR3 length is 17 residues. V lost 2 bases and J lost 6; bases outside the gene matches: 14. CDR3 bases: TGCGCCAGCAGTCAACCTCAGGCAGGGGGTTCCGTCGATACGCAGTATTTT. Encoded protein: CASSQPQAGGSVDTQYF.

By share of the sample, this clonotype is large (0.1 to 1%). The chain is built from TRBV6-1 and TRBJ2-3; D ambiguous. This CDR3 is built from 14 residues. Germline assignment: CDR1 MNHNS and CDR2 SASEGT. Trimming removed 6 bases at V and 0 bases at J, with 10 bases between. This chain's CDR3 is CASRSTLSTDTQYF. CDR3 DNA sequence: TGTGCCAGCAGATCGACTCTAAGCACAGATACGCAGTATTTT.

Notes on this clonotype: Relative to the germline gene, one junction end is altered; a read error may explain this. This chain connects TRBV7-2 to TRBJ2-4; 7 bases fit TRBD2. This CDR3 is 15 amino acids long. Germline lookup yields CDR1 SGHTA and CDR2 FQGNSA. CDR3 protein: CASSPGTGGKDIQYF. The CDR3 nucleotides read TGTGCCAGCAGCCCGGGGACGGGAGGCAAAGATATTCAGTACTTT.

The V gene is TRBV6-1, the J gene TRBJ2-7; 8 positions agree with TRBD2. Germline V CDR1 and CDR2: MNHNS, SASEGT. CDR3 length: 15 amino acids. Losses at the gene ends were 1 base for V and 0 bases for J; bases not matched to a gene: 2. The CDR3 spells CASSEGLAHSYEQYF. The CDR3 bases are TGTGCCAGCAGTGAAGGACTAGCGCACTCCTACGAGCAGTACTTC.

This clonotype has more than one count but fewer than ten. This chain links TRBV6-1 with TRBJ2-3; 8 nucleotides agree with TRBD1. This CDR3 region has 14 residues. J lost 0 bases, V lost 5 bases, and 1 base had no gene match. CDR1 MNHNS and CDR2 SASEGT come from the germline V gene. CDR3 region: CASSRDRSTDTQYF. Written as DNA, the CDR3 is TGTGCCAGCAGTCGGGACAGGAGCACAGATACGCAGTATTTT.

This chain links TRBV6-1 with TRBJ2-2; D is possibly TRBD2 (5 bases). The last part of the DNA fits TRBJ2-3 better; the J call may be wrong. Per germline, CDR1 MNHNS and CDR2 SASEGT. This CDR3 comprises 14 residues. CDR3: CPSSQAVNTGEQYF. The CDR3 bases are TGTCCGAGCAGCCAGGCTGTCAACACCGGGGAGCAGTATTTT.

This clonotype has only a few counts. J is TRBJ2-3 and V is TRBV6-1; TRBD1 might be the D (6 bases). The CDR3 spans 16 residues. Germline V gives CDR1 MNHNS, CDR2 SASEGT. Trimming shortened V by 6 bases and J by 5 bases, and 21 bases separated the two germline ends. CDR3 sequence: CASREFGGSDQDTQYF. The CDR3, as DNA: TGTGCCAGCAGGGAATTTGGGGGCAGTGACCAAGATACGCAGTATTTT.

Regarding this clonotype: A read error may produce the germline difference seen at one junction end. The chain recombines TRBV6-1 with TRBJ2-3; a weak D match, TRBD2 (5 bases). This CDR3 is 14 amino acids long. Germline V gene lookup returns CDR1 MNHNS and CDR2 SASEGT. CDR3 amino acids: CAGSGGRGQETQYF. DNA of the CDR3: TGTGCGGGCAGTGGCGGGCGTGGCCAAGAGACCCAGTATTTC.

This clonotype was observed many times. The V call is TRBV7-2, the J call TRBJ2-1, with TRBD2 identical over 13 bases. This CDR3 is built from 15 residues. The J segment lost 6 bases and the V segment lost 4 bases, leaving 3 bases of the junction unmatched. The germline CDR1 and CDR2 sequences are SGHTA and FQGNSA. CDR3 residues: CASSSRTSGSNEQFF. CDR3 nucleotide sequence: TGTGCCAGCAGCTCCCGGACTAGCGGGAGCAATGAGCAGTTCTTC.

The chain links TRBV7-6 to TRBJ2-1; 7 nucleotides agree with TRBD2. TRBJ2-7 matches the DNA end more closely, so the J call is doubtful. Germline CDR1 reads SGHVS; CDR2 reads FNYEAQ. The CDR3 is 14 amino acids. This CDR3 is CASSLEVVLAEQYF. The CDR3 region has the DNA TGTGCCAGCAGCTTAGAGGTGGTTCTAGCGGAACAGTACTTC.

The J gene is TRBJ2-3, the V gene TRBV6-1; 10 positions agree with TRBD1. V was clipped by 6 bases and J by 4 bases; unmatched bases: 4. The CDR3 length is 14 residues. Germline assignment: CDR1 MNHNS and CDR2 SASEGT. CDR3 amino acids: CASRAGTGADTQYF. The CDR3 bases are TGTGCCAGCAGAGCCGGGACAGGGGCAGATACGCAGTATTTT.

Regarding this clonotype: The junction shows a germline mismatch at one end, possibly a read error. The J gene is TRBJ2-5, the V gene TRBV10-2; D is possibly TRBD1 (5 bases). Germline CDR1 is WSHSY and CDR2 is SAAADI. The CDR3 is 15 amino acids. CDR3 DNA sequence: TGCGCCAGGGCGCTAGGGTCATGGGGCCAAGACACCCAGTACTTC. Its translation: CARALGSWGQDTQYF.

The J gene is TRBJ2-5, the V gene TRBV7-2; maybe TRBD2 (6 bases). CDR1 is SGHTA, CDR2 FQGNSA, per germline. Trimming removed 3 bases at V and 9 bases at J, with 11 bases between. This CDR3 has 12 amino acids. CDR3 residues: CASSFHREAQYF. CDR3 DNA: TGTGCCAGCAGCTTTCATAGGGAGGCCCAGTACTTC.

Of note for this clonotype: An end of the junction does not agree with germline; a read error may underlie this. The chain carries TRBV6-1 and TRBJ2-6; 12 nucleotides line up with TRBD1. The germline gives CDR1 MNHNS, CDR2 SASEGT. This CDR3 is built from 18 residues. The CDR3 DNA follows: TGTGCCAGCAGTGAATGGGACAGGGGGCAGGGAGGGTCCTACGACCAGTCTTTC. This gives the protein CASSEWDRGQGGSYDQSF.

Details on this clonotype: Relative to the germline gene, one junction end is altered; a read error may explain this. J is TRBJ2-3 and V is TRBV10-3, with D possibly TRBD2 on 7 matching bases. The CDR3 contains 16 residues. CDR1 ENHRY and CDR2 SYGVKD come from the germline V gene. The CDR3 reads CAIRGGGGGAQDTQYF. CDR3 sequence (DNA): TGTGCCATCAGGGGGGGAGGGGGGGGAGCCCAAGATACGCAGTATTTC.

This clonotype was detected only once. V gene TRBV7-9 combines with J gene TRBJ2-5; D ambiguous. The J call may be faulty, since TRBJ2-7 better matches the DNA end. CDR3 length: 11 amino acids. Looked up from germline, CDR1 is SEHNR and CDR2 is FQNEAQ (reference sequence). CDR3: CATTSIYEQYF. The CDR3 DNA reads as TGTGCCACTACGTCCATCTACGAGCAGTACTTC.

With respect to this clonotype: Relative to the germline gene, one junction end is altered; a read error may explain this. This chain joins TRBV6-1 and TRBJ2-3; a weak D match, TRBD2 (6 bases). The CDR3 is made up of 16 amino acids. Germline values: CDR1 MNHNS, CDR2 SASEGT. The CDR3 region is CASPGAGLGAKDTQYF. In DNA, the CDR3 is TGTGCCAGCCCCGGGGCGGGGCTGGGAGCCAAAGATACGCAGTATTTC.

The CDR3 loop reads CASSLSGGPGAYTEAFF. Written as DNA, the CDR3 is TGTGCCAGCAGTTTATCGGGGGGACCTGGGGCTTACACTGAAGCTTTCTTT. The chain employs TRBV27 and TRBJ1-1, with D perhaps matching TRBD1 (5 bases). CDR1 and CDR2 (germline): MNHEY, SMNVEV (reference sequence). Trimming took 0 bases from V and 3 from J, leaving 17 bases between them. This CDR3 is 17 amino acids long.